This T cell receptor (beta chain) was profiled in a study of T cell responses to AZD1222 COVID-19 vaccine. About the study: Second-dose schedules of about 4 or about 12 weeks were combined.

Profiled with immunoSEQ multiplex PCR; TCRdb holds only in-frame clones, not every one. The sample has 150,000 or so clones, 70% to 90% seen once; the top ten hold approximately 8%. The germline gives CDR1 SGHAT, CDR2 FQNNGV. V was pared by 4 bases and J by 0 bases, with 13 bases between. This CDR3 region has 17 residues. This clone was detected once. The antigen is undetermined. Study-wide results and limits: A mostly white British donor set with more females was recruited, and clonal diversity was possibly underestimated.

The sequence was obtained from an adult in good health. J is TRBJ2-6 and V is TRBV11-2; D is undetermined. This sample comprised peripheral blood, obtained on day 0 of AZD1222 vaccination. Here the CDR3 reads CASSSTTISSGANVLTF. CDR3 nucleotide sequence: TGTGCCAGCAGCTCGACGACGATTAGCTCTGGGGCCAACGTCCTGACTTTC.